The 13 T cell receptor beta chains below come from one sample, sequenced in a study of long-term antiretroviral therapy in people with HIV. Runs used v3.0 of the immunoSEQ assay and were done at survey level. The table came from immunoSEQ multiplex PCR; TCRdb's copy has only in-frame clones and leaves some out. The sample consists of over 20,000 clones, 75% to 85% of them appearing once. This specimen consisted of unsorted PBMCs, obtained 0.1 years before starting antiretroviral therapy. All receptors come from a man aged 18 to 30 with HIV.

The CDR3 loop is CASSFSQAPSTF. The CDR3, as DNA: TGTGCCAGCAGCTTCTCTCAGGCTCCGTCCACCTTC. The chain combines TRBV11-2 with TRBJ1-2, with D uncertain. This CDR3 contains 12 residues. Trimming removed 3 bases at V and 13 bases at J, with 15 bases between. The germline V gene encodes CDR1 SGHAT and CDR2 FQNNGV.

The genes are TRBV6-1 and TRBJ1-6; D uncertain. The CDR3 sequence is 14 residues long. In germline, CDR1 is MNHNS, CDR2 SASEGT. V was pared by 3 bases and J by 5 bases, with 8 bases between. This CDR3 reads CASSDGYDNSPLHF. CDR3 DNA: TGTGCCAGCAGTGATGGATACGATAATTCACCCCTCCACTTT.

The genes are TRBV6-6 and TRBJ2-1; possibly TRBD1 for D (6 bases). Per germline, CDR1 MNHNY and CDR2 SVGAGI (reference sequence). V shed 6 bases and J shed 5 bases, with 17 bases lying between them. The CDR3 extends over 15 amino acids. The CDR3: CASSGQPITNNEQFF. The CDR3, as DNA: TGTGCCAGCAGCGGACAGCCTATTACTAACAATGAGCAGTTCTTC.

This chain uses TRBV12-5 with TRBJ1-4, with D maybe TRBD1 (5 bases). The CDR3 sequence is 12 residues long. Germline V gene data show CDR1 as LGHNT and CDR2 as FRNRAP. V gave up 0 bases and J gave up 12 bases, with 8 bases separating them. CDR3 residues: CASGLVLGELFF. CDR3 bases: TGTGCTAGTGGTTTGGTACTGGGGGAACTGTTTTTT.

This sequence joins TRBV19 and TRBJ1-6; D is undetermined. The germline gives CDR1 LNHDA, CDR2 SQIVND (reference sequence). There are 15 residues in the CDR3. V dropped 10 bases and J dropped 0 bases, with 13 bases sitting between them. The CDR3 sequence is CATTGGSSYNSPLHF. The DNA of the CDR3 is TGTGCCACCACTGGAGGGAGCTCCTATAATTCACCCCTCCACTTT.

V gene TRBV27 combines with J gene TRBJ2-7, with 9 bases fitting TRBD1. The germline V gene encodes CDR1 MNHEY and CDR2 SMNVEV (reference sequence). The J segment lost 6 bases and the V segment lost 3 bases, leaving 3 bases of the junction unmatched. This CDR3 comprises 13 residues. CDR3 sequence: CASSFGTGSEQYF. The DNA of the CDR3 is TGTGCCAGCAGTTTCGGGACAGGGAGCGAGCAGTACTTC.

This clone was recorded a few times. V and J are TRBV27 and TRBJ1-5, with D possibly being TRBD1 (5 bases). The CDR3 length is 14 residues. V was clipped by 6 bases and J by 5 bases, with 14 bases between them. CDR1 and CDR2 from the germline V gene are MNHEY and SMNVEV (reference sequence). The CDR3 coding sequence is TGTGCCAGCAGCGAACTTCAGGGCTATCAGCCCCAGCATTTT. Its translation: CASSELQGYQPQHF.

This clone was found a few times. V gene TRBV27 combines with J gene TRBJ2-7, with 7 positions matching TRBD2. This CDR3 is 16 amino acids long. Looked up from germline, CDR1 is MNHEY and CDR2 is SMNVEV (reference sequence). V was clipped by 0 bases and J by 0 bases; unmatched bases: 5. The CDR3 bases are TGTGCCAGCAGTTTATCGACAGCGGGGATCTCCTACGAGCAGTACTTC. Translating it yields CASSLSTAGISYEQYF.

The chain combines TRBV7-9 with TRBJ2-1; TRBD1 aligns across 9 bases. The germline V gene encodes CDR1 SEHNR and CDR2 FQNEAQ (reference sequence). This CDR3 is built from 12 residues. Trimming at V came to 3 bases and at J to 12 bases, leaving 3 bases not matched to a gene. CDR3 nucleotide sequence: TGTGCCAGCAGCTTCGTGGACAGGGGGCAGTTCTTC. The encoded protein is CASSFVDRGQFF.

The chain joins TRBV7-3 to TRBJ1-1; TRBD1 might be the D (6 bases). The CDR3 contains 13 residues. The V and J ends lost 5 bases and 6 bases respectively, with 13 bases between them. The germline CDR1 and CDR2 sequences are SGHTA and FQGTGA. CDR3 in amino acids: CASSLTGRSEAFF. The CDR3 DNA sequence: TGTGCCAGCAGCCTCACAGGGAGATCTGAAGCTTTCTTT.

V gene TRBV13 combines with J gene TRBJ1-1; TRBD1 matches at 7 bases. The CDR3 is made up of 18 amino acids. The germline V gene encodes CDR1 PRHDT and CDR2 FYEKMQ (reference sequence). Losses at the gene ends were 5 bases for V and 4 bases for J; bases not matched to a gene: 19. CDR3 sequence: CASSLAVSQGVWSTEAFF. The CDR3 coding sequence is TGTGCCAGCAGCCTAGCGGTCTCTCAGGGGGTTTGGAGCACTGAAGCTTTCTTT.

The chain links TRBV7-6 to TRBJ1-5; D remains unclear. V shed 5 bases and J shed 6 bases, with 20 bases lying between them. The CDR3 is 16 residues long. Germline CDR1 and CDR2: SGHVS and FNYEAQ. CDR3: CASSPGPNGGVQPQHF. DNA of the CDR3: TGTGCCAGCAGCCCCGGGCCCAACGGCGGGGTTCAGCCCCAGCATTTT.

The chain employs TRBV23-1 and TRBJ2-2, with 8 bases lining up with TRBD2. TRBV23-1 is noted as an ORF with a role that remains uncertain. The CDR3 contains 18 residues. J lost 4 bases, V lost 4 bases, and 14 bases had no gene match. The CDR3, as DNA: TGCGCCAGCAGTCTCCTCTGGGGAGGGACTAGTAGCACCGGGGAGCTGTTTTTT. As protein: CASSLLWGGTSSTGELFF.